The next 25 T cell receptor beta chains were all read from a single sample in a study of cytomegalovirus exposure and HLA in healthy donors. Assay used: immunoSEQ multiplex PCR; TCRdb lists only in-frame clones, some missing. The table has roughly 98,000 clones, around 85% seen once. Sample: PBMCs. The receptors come from a young woman in good health and CMV-seronegative.

This chain connects TRBV28 to TRBJ2-1, with 9 bases identical to TRBD2. Germline V lookup: CDR1 MDHEN, CDR2 SYDVKM. The CDR3 is 14 residues long. Trimming removed 6 bases from V and 6 bases from J; junction bases left unmatched: 6. The CDR3 loop reads CASSYLAGVNEQFF. The DNA for the CDR3 is TGTGCCAGCAGCTACTTAGCGGGAGTCAATGAGCAGTTCTTC.

The chain uses TRBV5-1 and TRBJ2-5; 9 bases are a match to TRBD1. The CDR3 runs 16 residues. Germline values: CDR1 SGHRS, CDR2 YFSETQ. J lost 3 bases, V lost 4 bases, and 10 bases had no gene match. In DNA, the CDR3 is TGCGCCAGCAGCAATCCTCCGGGACAGGGAAAAGAGACCCAGTACTTC. The encoded protein is CASSNPPGQGKETQYF.

In this sample, this clone turned up once. The chain combines TRBV5-1 with TRBJ2-5; no clear D gene. The CDR3 extends over 15 amino acids. V lost 0 bases and J 1 base, leaving 10 bases between the germline ends. From germline, CDR1 is SGHRS and CDR2 YFSETQ. The chain's CDR3 is CASSLAARGQETQYF. The CDR3 nucleotides read TGCGCCAGCAGCTTGGCAGCAAGAGGCCAAGAGACCCAGTACTTC.

This rearrangement joins TRBV11-2 to TRBJ2-5, with D possibly being TRBD2 (6 bases). Trimming cost V 0 bases and J 5 bases, with 19 bases left between them. The CDR3 runs to 17 residues. Germline V gene lookup returns CDR1 SGHAT and CDR2 FQNNGV. Here the CDR3 reads CASSLDMGLAFWETQYF. The CDR3 region has the DNA TGTGCCAGCAGCTTAGATATGGGCCTAGCGTTCTGGGAGACCCAGTACTTC.

V usage is TRBV2 and J usage is TRBJ1-2; TRBD1 matches 7 bases. CDR1 is SNHLY and CDR2 is FYNNEI in the germline V gene. This CDR3 is built from 13 residues. J lost 8 bases, V lost 10 bases, and 13 bases had no gene match. CDR3 amino acids: CATWDSGPPGYTF. The CDR3 region has the DNA TGTGCCACCTGGGACAGCGGGCCGCCCGGCTACACCTTC.

The J gene is TRBJ1-1, the V gene TRBV7-3; D gene uncertain. The CDR3 extends over 14 amino acids. Germline V gene lookup returns CDR1 SGHTA and CDR2 FQGTGA. V was cut by 2 bases and J by 3 bases, with 10 bases left in between. In DNA, the CDR3 is TGTGCCAGCAGCTTAGGTGCTGAGTACACTGAAGCTTTCTTT. Translated, it gives CASSLGAEYTEAFF. Full variable domain (outside the CDR3, taken from reference TRBV7-3 and TRBJ1-1): GAGVSQTPSNKVTEKGKYVELRCDPISGHTALYWYRQSLGQGPEFLIYFQGTGAADDSGLPNDRFFAVRPEGSVSTLKIQRTERGDSAVYLCASSLGAEYTEAFFGQGTRLTVV.

This chain connects TRBV25-1 to TRBJ1-2; TRBD1 agrees at 7 bases. In germline, CDR1 is MGHDK, CDR2 SYGVNS. V lost 1 base, J lost 7 bases, and 12 bases stayed unmatched. This CDR3 is built from 16 residues. As DNA, the CDR3 is TGTGCCAGCAGTGAATCTACGACAGGGCTTTTTGGTGGCTACACCTTC. It encodes CASSESTTGLFGGYTF.

The chain couples TRBV7-6 to TRBJ2-5; D possibly corresponds to TRBD1 (5 bases). The V gene lost 0 bases and the J gene lost 5 bases, with 10 bases spanning the gap. Germline-derived CDR1 and CDR2 are SGHVS and FNYEAQ. The CDR3 length is 14 residues. This chain's CDR3 is CASSLAARVETQYF. In DNA form, the CDR3 reads TGTGCCAGCAGCTTAGCGGCCAGGGTCGAGACCCAGTACTTC.

The chain combines TRBV7-2 with TRBJ1-5; maybe TRBD1 (5 bases). This CDR3 is 13 amino acids long. Between the trimmed V and J ends, which lost 4 bases and 7 bases, there was a span of 11 bases. Germline V gene sequence: CDR1 SGHTA, CDR2 FQGNSA. Here the CDR3 reads CASSSQGYQPQHF. The CDR3 bases are TGTGCCAGCAGCTCCCAGGGTTACCAGCCCCAGCATTTT. Complete variable domain (other parts from reference TRBV7-2 and TRBJ1-5): GAGVSQSPSNKVTEKGKDVELRCDPISGHTALYWYRQSLGQGLEFLIYFQGNSAPDKSGLPSDRFSAERTGGSVSTLTIQRTQQEDSAVYLCASSSQGYQPQHFGDGTRLSIL.

J is TRBJ1-1 and V is TRBV29-1, with a possible D match to TRBD1 (5 bases). The CDR3 is made up of 12 amino acids. V was clipped by 3 bases and J by 6 bases, with 11 bases between them. Germline V CDR1 and CDR2: SQVTM, ANQGSEA. The CDR3 protein is CSVDHRSAEAFF. CDR3 DNA: TGCAGCGTTGATCACAGGTCGGCTGAAGCTTTCTTT.

The rearrangement joins TRBV28 to TRBJ2-3; possible D gene TRBD1, 6 bases. This CDR3 contains 16 residues. Looked up from germline, CDR1 is MDHEN and CDR2 is SYDVKM. The V end was cut by 2 bases, the J end by 2 bases, with 14 bases between. CDR3 nucleotide sequence: TGTGCCAGCAGTTTACCCTTACAGGGCCCCACAGATACGCAGTATTTT. Its protein is CASSLPLQGPTDTQYF.

The chain has TRBV7-8 and TRBJ2-7, with D unclear. V gave up 5 bases and J gave up 3 bases, with 11 bases separating them. The CDR3 extends over 13 amino acids. Germline V lookup: CDR1 SGHVS, CDR2 FQNEAQ. The CDR3 bases are TGTGCCAGCAGCCTAACTCCTAACTACGAGCAGTACTTC. Its protein product is CASSLTPNYEQYF.

The V call is TRBV2, the J call TRBJ1-1; 8 bases map to TRBD1. The CDR3 consists of 11 residues. The V segment lost 5 bases and the J segment 11 bases; nucleotides outside the gene matches: 4. Germline V gene lookup returns CDR1 SNHLY and CDR2 FYNNEI. The chain's CDR3 is CASSYRGMAFF. The CDR3 coding sequence is TGTGCCAGCAGTTACAGGGGGATGGCTTTCTTT.

The chain recombines TRBV5-1 with TRBJ1-3; D is uncertain. With 4 bases removed from V and 7 bases from J, the gap between germline ends came to 15 bases. CDR3 length equals 14 residues. CDR1 and CDR2 (germline): SGHRS, YFSETQ. The CDR3 protein is CASSQPGPWNTIYF. DNA for the CDR3: TGCGCCAGCAGCCAGCCAGGTCCGTGGAACACCATATATTTT.

DNA for the CDR3: TGTGCCAGCTCACCACGGGGGGTCAGTTTGACCACTGAAGCTTTCTTT. The encoded protein is CASSPRGVSLTTEAFF. The chain employs TRBV18 and TRBJ1-1; weak D call: TRBD1 (5 bases). The length of the CDR3 is 16 residues. CDR1 KGHSH and CDR2 LQKENI come from the germline V gene. Between the trimmed V and J ends, which lost 1 base and 4 bases, there was a span of 16 bases. The full variable domain, with the rest looked up from reference TRBV18 and TRBJ1-1, is NAGVMQNPRHLVRRRGQEARLRCSPMKGHSHVYWYRQLPEEGLKFMVYLQKENIIDESGMPKERFSAEFPKEGPSILRIQQVVRGDSAAYFCASSPRGVSLTTEAFFGQGTRLTVV.

The chain combines TRBV2 with TRBJ2-7; 10 bases map to TRBD1. CDR1 is SNHLY, CDR2 FYNNEI, per germline. The CDR3 extends over 13 amino acids. V trimming: 3 bases; J trimming: 7 bases; junction bases outside the gene matches: 3. CDR3 loop: CASSEDRGGEQYF. The CDR3 DNA reads TGTGCCAGCAGTGAGGACAGGGGGGGGGAGCAGTACTTC.

This clone has only one observation. This sequence joins TRBV18 and TRBJ1-6, with D tentatively TRBD1 (5 bases). Germline lookup yields CDR1 KGHSH and CDR2 LQKENI. This CDR3 region has 14 residues. V lost 4 bases and J lost 10, with 14 bases in between. The CDR3 reads CASSLERGRSPLHF. The CDR3 bases are TGTGCCAGCTCACTCGAAAGGGGAAGGTCACCCCTCCACTTT.

The chain uses TRBV5-1 and TRBJ2-7; tentative D call: TRBD2 (6 bases). The CDR3 spans 15 residues. Germline CDR1 and CDR2: SGHRS and YFSETQ. V was shortened by 1 base and J by 3 bases, with 14 bases between the two germline ends. The CDR3 DNA is TGCGCCAGCAGCTTGCGGAGGGGCCATGACTACGAGCAGTACTTC. This codes for CASSLRRGHDYEQYF.

On this clone: The junction shows a germline mismatch at one end, possibly a read error. The chain employs TRBV6-1 and TRBJ1-2, with 8 bases identical to TRBD1. The CDR3 length is 12 residues. Germline V gene sequence: CDR1 MNHNS, CDR2 SASEGT. The CDR3 DNA follows: TGTGCCAGCAGTGAAGGACAGGGGCGGATTTACTTC. It translates to CASSEGQGRIYF.

V usage is TRBV6-5 and J usage is TRBJ2-2; D possibly corresponds to TRBD1 (7 bases). In germline, CDR1 is MNHEY, CDR2 SVGAGI. The CDR3 is 15 amino acids. V was trimmed by 4 bases and J by 7 bases, leaving 16 bases between them. The CDR3 DNA follows: TGTGCCAGCAGTTCGTCCCCAGGGGGAGGCGGGGAGCTGTTTTTT. Encoded protein: CASSSSPGGGGELFF.

The chain has TRBV5-5 and TRBJ2-7, with unresolved D. The CDR3 consists of 12 residues. Trimming cost V 0 bases and J 4 bases, with 5 bases left between them. Germline V gives CDR1 SGHKS, CDR2 YYEKEE (reference sequence). The CDR3 reads CASSLDLYEQYF. The CDR3 DNA reads as TGTGCCAGCAGCTTGGATCTTTACGAGCAGTACTTC.

The CDR3 loop reads CASSKDRDIVQFF. The CDR3 bases are TGTGCCAGCAGTAAGGACAGGGATATTGTGCAGTTCTTC. This chain connects TRBV5-4 to TRBJ2-1; TRBD1 matches at 8 bases. The CDR3 extends over 13 amino acids. The V gene's germline CDR1 is SGHNT and CDR2 YYREEE (reference sequence). Trimming cost V 5 bases and J 12 bases; bases outside gene matches: 10.

This sequence joins TRBV29-1 and TRBJ2-7, with a weak D call TRBD2 (5 bases). Germline V lookup: CDR1 SQVTM, CDR2 ANQGSEA. The CDR3 has 11 residues. V was trimmed by 5 bases and J by 6 bases, leaving 11 bases between them. CDR3 sequence reads: CSVLWSGEQYF. The CDR3 DNA is TGCAGCGTTTTGTGGAGCGGCGAGCAGTACTTC.

This chain uses TRBV28 with TRBJ2-3; 11 bases are shared with TRBD2. CDR1 and CDR2 from the germline V gene are MDHEN and SYDVKM. J was trimmed by 0 bases and V by 10 bases; bases with no gene match: 6. This CDR3 has 15 amino acids. As DNA, the CDR3 is TGTGCCACCCTGGGACTAGCGGCGAGCACAGATACGCAGTATTTT. This encodes CATLGLAASTDTQYF.

The chain is built from TRBV9 and TRBJ2-3, with TRBD2 identical over 12 bases. The junction had 5 bases not matched to a gene; V was cut back by 0 bases and J by 3 bases. The germline CDR1 and CDR2 sequences are SGDLS and YYNGEE. The CDR3 has 17 amino acids. As DNA, the CDR3 is TGTGCCAGCAGCGTAGGAGAGACTAGCGGGGGTACAGATACGCAGTATTTT. Translated: CASSVGETSGGTDTQYF.